The 5 T cell receptor beta chains given below trace back to one sample, sequenced in a study of blood T cell repertoires in COVID-19. The data were produced by immunoSEQ multiplex PCR, yet TCRdb's version contains in-frame clones alone and is incomplete. The sample has over 100,000 clones; roughly 86% are singletons. The sequenced sample consisted of peripheral blood. These receptors were collected from a man in his forties with acute or convalescent COVID-19.

The rearrangement joins TRBV5-1 to TRBJ2-3; 8 bases align to TRBD1. CDR3 length equals 15 residues. Germline CDR1 reads SGHRS; CDR2 reads YFSETQ. J was trimmed by 4 bases and V by 4 bases; bases with no gene match: 8. The CDR3 is CASSHGQGSADTQYF. CDR3 in DNA: TGCGCCAGCAGCCACGGACAGGGAAGTGCAGATACGCAGTATTTT.

This chain connects TRBV7-2 to TRBJ2-1; TRBD2 matches at 9 bases. J lost 4 bases, V lost 8 bases, and 9 bases had no gene match. The CDR3 length is 15 residues. Germline-derived CDR1 and CDR2 are SGHTA and FQGNSA. The chain's CDR3 is CASGGVAGDYNEQFF. The CDR3 region has the DNA TGTGCCAGCGGAGGGGTAGCGGGGGATTACAATGAGCAGTTCTTC.

The rearrangement uses TRBV2 and TRBJ2-7; the D gene is possibly TRBD2 (5 bases). The V end lost 4 bases, the J end lost 7 bases, and 17 bases lay between the germline ends. Germline CDR1 SNHLY, CDR2 FYNNEI. The CDR3 has 14 amino acids. CDR3 residues: CASSVQDSRREQYF. CDR3 sequence (DNA): TGTGCCAGCAGTGTTCAGGACTCCCGGCGGGAGCAGTACTTC. Combining the CDR3 with reference TRBV2 and TRBJ2-7 gives the whole variable domain EPEVTQTPSHQVTQMGQEVILRCVPISNHLYFYWYRQILGQKVEFLVSFYNNEISEKSEIFDDQFSVERPDGSNFTLKIRSTKLEDSAMYFCASSVQDSRREQYFGPGTRLTVT.

The V and J genes are TRBV6-5 and TRBJ1-6, with D hard to call. This CDR3 contains 16 residues. With 0 bases removed from V and 9 bases from J, the gap between germline ends came to 15 bases. Germline CDR1 MNHEY, CDR2 SVGAGI. The CDR3: CASSYSTFSRGSPLHF. CDR3 coding DNA: TGTGCCAGCAGTTACTCGACGTTCAGTCGCGGTTCACCCCTCCACTTT.

This sequence joins TRBV5-8 and TRBJ1-5; a weak D match, TRBD1 (5 bases). CDR1 SGHTS and CDR2 YDEGEE come from the germline V gene. V was shortened by 2 bases and J by 0 bases, with 12 bases between the two germline ends. The CDR3 totals 16 residues. The CDR3, as DNA: TGTGCCAGCAGCTTCGGGGGAGGGTATAGCAATCAGCCCCAGCATTTT. As protein: CASSFGGGYSNQPQHF.